Listed here are 12 T cell receptor beta chains from one sample, sequenced in a study of response to subunit inactivated influenza vaccine. In TCRdb, the RT-PCR reads were re-called with MiXCR into one record per CDR3 protein. The sample contains hundreds of thousands of distinct CDR3 sequences, about an eighth of which appear only once. Material: PBMCs from blood, obtained 40 to 50 days after vaccination. The receptors come from a man aged 45-65 years who received an inactivated influenza vaccine.

The genes are TRBV5-1 and TRBJ2-1; D not certain. Trimming took off 2 bases at V and 5 bases at J, with 11 bases between the two ends. Germline-derived CDR1 and CDR2 are SGHRS and YFSETQ. This CDR3 contains 14 residues. CDR3 protein: CASSLGKTNNEQFF. In DNA form, the CDR3 reads TGCGCCAGCAGCTTAGGGAAAACGAACAATGAGCAGTTCTTC.

This clonotype was counted a few times. The V and J genes are TRBV6-5 and TRBJ1-1; D not certain. V was pared by 1 base and J by 4 bases, with 13 bases between. Germline CDR1 and CDR2: MNHEY and SVGAGI. There are 15 residues in the CDR3. For the CDR3, the DNA is TGTGCCAGCAGTTACTTGGGCCCGGGAGGCACTGAAGCTTTCTTT. Translation gives CASSYLGPGGTEAFF.

This chain uses TRBV20-1 with TRBJ1-2; 7 nucleotides align to TRBD1. V shed 5 bases, J shed 0 bases, and the junction held 3 bases outside the gene matches. Germline CDR1 and CDR2: DFQATT and SNEGSKA (reference sequence). This CDR3 is 13 amino acids long. Here the CDR3 DNA reads TGCAGTGCTTCAGGGGGACCTAACTATGGCTACACCTTC. Its translation: CSASGGPNYGYTF.

This sequence joins TRBV6-2 or TRBV6-3 and TRBJ2-7, with 9 positions matching TRBD2. The V gene end was trimmed by 4 bases and the J gene end by 3 bases; junction bases not matched to a gene: 16. The CDR3 length is 18 residues. CDR1 and CDR2 from the germline V gene are MNHEY and SVGEGT. The CDR3 protein is CASSSTGFGSGRVYEQYF. For the CDR3, the DNA is TGTGCCAGCAGTTCTACGGGGTTCGGTAGCGGGAGAGTCTACGAGCAGTACTTC.

The rearrangement uses TRBV5-1 and TRBJ1-2, with 7 bases lining up with TRBD1. The CDR3 is 15 amino acids. V shed 5 bases, J shed 0 bases, and the junction held 7 bases outside the gene matches. Germline loops: CDR1 SGHRS, CDR2 YFSETQ. The CDR3 coding sequence is TGCGCCAGCAGTACCGGACAGGCTGCTAACTATGGCTACACCTTC. This sequence encodes CASSTGQAANYGYTF.

V and J are TRBV7-8 and TRBJ2-2, with 9 bases that match TRBD2. CDR3 length equals 16 residues. J lost 9 bases, V lost 1 base, and 9 bases had no gene match. From germline, CDR1 is SGHVS and CDR2 FQNEAQ. The CDR3 DNA is TGTGCCAGCAGCTTAGGAGGGGTAGCGGGGGCCCGGGAGCTGTTTTTT. Its protein is CASSLGGVAGARELFF.

In this sample, this clonotype turned up a few times. The J gene is TRBJ2-1, the V gene TRBV4-3; 9 bases map to TRBD2. J gave up 8 bases and V 1 base, and 6 bases lay outside the gene matches. Per germline, CDR1 LGHNA and CDR2 YSLEER. The CDR3 has 15 amino acids. CDR3 nucleotides: TGCGCCAGCAGCCAAGTGGCTAGCGGGGCCTATGAGCAGTTCTTC. This sequence encodes CASSQVASGAYEQFF.

This clonotype was detected only a few times. The J gene is TRBJ2-3, the V gene TRBV12-3 or TRBV12-4; 7 nucleotides agree with TRBD2. The CDR3 loop spans 12 amino acids. V gave up 11 bases and J gave up 2 bases; unmatched junction bases: 4. The CDR3 DNA reads as TGTGCCTCGGGAGGATTCACAGATACGCAGTATTTT. Translation: CASGGFTDTQYF.

This clonotype occurred once. J is TRBJ2-2 and V is TRBV3-1; D is ambiguous. Germline V gives CDR1 LGHDT, CDR2 YNNKEL (reference sequence). This CDR3 is 14 amino acids long. The V and J ends lost 6 bases and 0 bases respectively, with 8 bases between them. CDR3 residues: CASRQVSNTGELFF. The CDR3 DNA follows: TGTGCCAGCAGGCAGGTATCGAACACCGGGGAGCTGTTTTTT.

This clonotype was detected ten times or more. The chain uses TRBV4-3 and TRBJ2-1, with D unclear. CDR1 and CDR2 (germline): LGHNA, YSLEER. V lost 4 bases and J lost 0, with 10 bases in between. This CDR3 has 15 residues. The CDR3 here is CASSRSRSSYNEQFF. CDR3 nucleotides: TGCGCCAGCAGCCGTAGTAGGAGCTCCTACAATGAGCAGTTCTTC.

The chain couples TRBV10-3 to TRBJ2-1; 9 bases match TRBD2. V shed 5 bases, J shed 0 bases, and the junction held 2 bases outside the gene matches. In germline, CDR1 is ENHRY, CDR2 SYGVKD. This CDR3 region has 15 residues. CDR3 loop: CAISQREASYNEQFF. The CDR3 nucleotides are TGTGCCATCAGTCAGCGGGAGGCCTCCTACAATGAGCAGTTCTTC.

There are many counts of this clonotype. The V gene is TRBV12-3 or TRBV12-4, the J gene TRBJ1-5; weak D call: TRBD1 (6 bases). The V end lost 5 bases, the J end lost 5 bases, and 10 bases lay between the germline ends. This CDR3 is built from 13 residues. CDR3 sequence: CASSIGQYQPQHF. The CDR3, as DNA: TGTGCCAGCAGTATCGGACAGTATCAGCCCCAGCATTTT.